The 27 T cell receptor beta chains reported below all come from one sample, sequenced in a study of shared clonotypes between healthy human individuals. Naive CD8 cells lacked CD45RO and underwent positive selection for CCR7, leaving out terminally differentiated effector memory CD45RA+ cells. Here immunoSEQ multiplex PCR was the method, and the copy in TCRdb shows in-frame clones only, minus some. The sample has approximately 2,000,000 clones, around 93% seen once. Material for sequencing was naive CD8+ T cells from PBMCs. These receptors originate from a man aged 18 to 35 in good health. Some clones in this sample may be carry-over from other donors' samples.

The DNA for the CDR3 is TGTGCCAGCAGTTTGGTAAGGTACTATGGCTACACCTTC. It specifies CASSLVRYYGYTF. The chain combines TRBV28 with TRBJ1-2; D is unclear. Trimming removed 3 bases at V and 3 bases at J, with 8 bases between. CDR1 is MDHEN, CDR2 SYDVKM, per germline. The CDR3 totals 13 residues.

The chain has TRBV5-5 and TRBJ2-7; the D call may be TRBD1 or TRBD2 (5 bases each). CDR3 size: 15 residues. The germline V and J ends were trimmed by 0 bases and 0 bases, with 10 bases remaining between them. Germline V gives CDR1 SGHKS, CDR2 YYEKEE (reference sequence). The CDR3 DNA sequence: TGTGCCAGCAGCTTGGATCGGGGCAGCTCCTACGAGCAGTACTTC. Its translation: CASSLDRGSSYEQYF. Full variable domain (remainder filled in from reference TRBV5-5 and TRBJ2-7): DAGVTQSPTHLIKTRGQQVTLRCSPISGHKSVSWYQQVLGQGPQFIFQYYEKEERGRGNFPDRFSARQFPNYSSELNVNALLLGDSALYLCASSLDRGSSYEQYFGPGTRLTVT.

This chain joins TRBV28 and TRBJ2-1; 9 bases map to TRBD2. The CDR3 extends over 14 amino acids. The J segment lost 1 base and the V segment lost 7 bases, leaving 2 bases of the junction unmatched. The germline CDR1 and CDR2 sequences are MDHEN and SYDVKM. CDR3 DNA sequence: TGTGCCAGCAACGCGGGAGGGTCCTACAATGAGCAGTTCTTC. Protein: CASNAGGSYNEQFF.

J is TRBJ1-3 and V is TRBV6-1, with TRBD1 matching 9 bases. This CDR3 has 15 residues. Losses at the gene ends were 2 bases for V and 4 bases for J; bases not matched to a gene: 3. CDR1 MNHNS and CDR2 SASEGT come from the germline V gene. The CDR3: CASSEYRGPGNTIYF. For the CDR3, the DNA is TGTGCCAGCAGTGAATACAGGGGGCCGGGAAACACCATATATTTT.

The chain joins TRBV7-8 to TRBJ1-1; D unclear. This CDR3 spans 12 amino acids. V lost 10 bases and J lost 1, with 10 bases in between. Germline-derived CDR1 and CDR2 are SGHVS and FQNEAQ. DNA of the CDR3: TGTGCCATATCCAACACGAACACTGAAGCTTTCTTT. The encoded protein is CAISNTNTEAFF.

This sequence joins TRBV21-1 and TRBJ1-2; no DNA check was done on the table's D call, TRBD1. TRBV21-1 is a pseudogene locus. The CDR3 covers 15 residues. This CDR3 is CASSSQCRGQGGYTF. CDR3 coding DNA: TGTGCCAGCAGCTCCCAGTGCAGGGGCCAAGGTGGCTACACCTTC.

The genes are TRBV28 and TRBJ2-1; tentatively, D is TRBD1 (6 bases). V was trimmed by 7 bases and J by 5 bases, leaving 15 bases between them. The germline CDR1 and CDR2 sequences are MDHEN and SYDVKM. The CDR3 sequence is 14 residues long. The CDR3 DNA reads as TGTGCCAGCATCCAAGACAGGAGCCACAATGAGCAGTTCTTC. Translated, it gives CASIQDRSHNEQFF.

This sequence joins TRBV6-1 and TRBJ1-3; D not certain. Germline V gene lookup returns CDR1 MNHNS and CDR2 SASEGT. This CDR3 has 15 amino acids. Trimming stripped 8 bases from V and 1 base from J, with 15 bases between. CDR3 bases: TGTGCCAGCTCCCCCTCGGCGGGTTCTGGAAACACCATATATTTT. It yields the protein CASSPSAGSGNTIYF.

The chain is built from TRBV19 and TRBJ2-1; no definite D call. The germline CDR1 and CDR2 sequences are LNHDA and SQIVND (reference sequence). The V and J ends lost 3 bases and 5 bases respectively, with 11 bases between them. CDR3 length: 14 amino acids. In nucleotides, the CDR3 is TGTGCCAGTAGTATCAAGGCTCCAAACAATGAGCAGTTCTTC. The encoded protein is CASSIKAPNNEQFF.

CDR3 nucleotides: TGTGCCAGCAGATATGAGCGGGAGTTGGATGAGCAGTTCTTC. Protein sequence: CASRYERELDEQFF. The J gene is TRBJ2-1, the V gene TRBV5-4; 8 bases match TRBD2. V lost 5 bases and J lost 8; bases outside the gene matches: 9. Germline V gene data show CDR1 as SGHNT and CDR2 as YYREEE (reference sequence). The CDR3 consists of 14 residues.

This sequence joins TRBV4-2 and TRBJ1-4, with D maybe TRBD1 (5 bases). CDR3 length: 16 residues. Trimming pared 1 base from V and 0 bases from J, leaving 9 bases between. Per germline, CDR1 LGHNA and CDR2 YNFKEQ. CDR3 nucleotide sequence: TGTGCCAGCAGCCAAGCCAGGGTTGCAACTAATGAAAAACTGTTTTTT. Protein sequence: CASSQARVATNEKLFF.

This clone was picked up a small number of times. CDR3 sequence: CASSQVEAGDTEAFF. Here the CDR3 DNA reads TGTGCCAGCAGCCAAGTCGAAGCGGGGGACACTGAAGCTTTCTTT. V is TRBV4-2 and J is TRBJ1-1, with D possibly being TRBD1 (5 bases). The ends were cut back, 1 base at V and 3 bases at J, with 12 bases in the middle. The V gene's germline CDR1 is LGHNA and CDR2 YNFKEQ. The CDR3 extends over 15 amino acids.

With respect to this clone: A junction boundary mismatches the germline segment, possibly from a read error. The chain joins TRBV6-5 to TRBJ1-4; D uncertain. In germline, CDR1 is MNHEY, CDR2 SVGAGI. The CDR3 contains 13 residues. The DNA for the CDR3 is TGTGCCAGCAGTCCTACAACAAATGAAAAACTGTTTTTT. Its protein is CASSPTTNEKLFF.

CDR3 sequence reads: CASSSGQGGETQYF. In nucleotides, the CDR3 is TGTGCCAGTAGCTCCGGACAGGGTGGGGAGACCCAGTACTTC. The V gene is TRBV19, the J gene TRBJ2-5, with 8 bases that match TRBD1. The trim removed 6 bases at V and 5 bases at J, leaving 8 bases unmatched. The CDR3 loop spans 14 amino acids. Germline CDR1 is LNHDA and CDR2 is SQIVND (reference sequence).

This chain joins TRBV7-8 and TRBJ2-1; 7 bases are a match to TRBD1. J was trimmed by 4 bases and V by 4 bases; bases with no gene match: 7. The CDR3 consists of 15 residues. Germline loops: CDR1 SGHVS, CDR2 FQNEAQ. CDR3 bases: TGTGCCAGCAGCTCCCGGACAGGTAATTACAATGAGCAGTTCTTC. Encoded protein: CASSSRTGNYNEQFF.

The rearrangement uses TRBV4-1 and TRBJ1-1; a possible D gene is TRBD1 (6 bases). The V and J ends lost 3 bases and 4 bases respectively, with 15 bases between them. The CDR3 runs to 15 residues. Germline loops: CDR1 MGHRA, CDR2 YSYEKL. CDR3 protein: CASSHPGEGGTEAFF. In DNA, the CDR3 is TGCGCCAGCAGCCACCCAGGGGAAGGGGGCACTGAAGCTTTCTTT.

V usage is TRBV9 and J usage is TRBJ1-4; D is unresolved. CDR1 SGDLS and CDR2 YYNGEE come from the germline V gene. The CDR3 loop spans 14 amino acids. V was cut by 2 bases and J by 8 bases, with 13 bases left in between. CDR3 sequence: CASSVGRSGEKLFF. The CDR3 coding sequence is TGTGCCAGCAGCGTTGGTCGTAGCGGCGAAAAACTGTTTTTT.

Concerning this clone itself: A junction end diverges from the germline sequence, so it may reflect a read error. The chain combines TRBV4-3 with TRBJ1-3; D not certain. CDR1 is LGHNA and CDR2 is YSLEER in the germline V gene. The CDR3 totals 15 residues. The CDR3 nucleotides read TGCGCCAGCAGACAAGACCGGGCCACTGGAAACACCATATATTTT. Translation gives CASRQDRATGNTIYF.

In regard to this clone: This CDR3 is also generated by other DNA sequences in the sample. Here the CDR3 reads CASSLDRDRGYEQYF. The DNA for the CDR3 is TGTGCCAGCAGCCTTGACCGGGACAGGGGGTACGAGCAGTACTTC. J is TRBJ2-7 and V is TRBV11-2; TRBD1 aligns across 11 bases. The CDR3 contains 15 residues. Trimming took 5 bases from V and 4 from J; bases not matched to a gene: 7. The germline V gene has CDR1 SGHAT and CDR2 FQNNGV. Full variable domain (rest looked up from reference TRBV11-2 and TRBJ2-7): EAGVAQSPRYKIIEKRQSVAFWCNPISGHATLYWYQQILGQGPKLLIQFQNNGVVDDSQLPKDRFSAERLKGVDSTLKIQPAKLEDSAVYLCASSLDRDRGYEQYFGPGTRLTVT.

The V call is TRBV6-5, the J call TRBJ1-1; a weak D match, TRBD1 (6 bases). Deletions cut 0 bases from V and 6 bases from J, with 11 bases between. The CDR3 extends over 14 amino acids. CDR1 is MNHEY and CDR2 is SVGAGI in the germline V gene. CDR3 region: CASSYSGEGAEAFF. CDR3 coding DNA: TGTGCCAGCAGTTACTCGGGTGAGGGGGCTGAAGCTTTCTTT.

This clone was seen only once. The chain links TRBV27 to TRBJ1-1, with 7 positions matching TRBD1. The germline gives CDR1 MNHEY, CDR2 SMNVEV (reference sequence). J lost 4 bases, V lost 5 bases, and 4 bases had no gene match. This CDR3 is built from 13 residues. In DNA form, the CDR3 reads TGTGCCAGCAGTAATAACAGGGGCACTGAAGCTTTCTTT. Protein: CASSNNRGTEAFF.

This chain joins TRBV27 and TRBJ1-1; D gene uncertain. CDR3 length: 12 residues. Germline-derived CDR1 and CDR2 are MNHEY and SMNVEV (reference sequence). Trimming left V 2 bases short and J 12 bases short, with 13 bases between. CDR3 region: CASSLGRLITFF. The CDR3 DNA follows: TGTGCCAGCAGTTTAGGGCGCCTCATAACTTTCTTT.

The chain has TRBV28 and TRBJ1-4; TRBD1 might be the D (5 bases). CDR1 is MDHEN and CDR2 is SYDVKM in the germline V gene. The CDR3 is 15 residues long. The germline V and J ends were trimmed by 5 bases and 7 bases, with 17 bases remaining between them. The CDR3 spells CASSGTGTKAEKLFF. In nucleotides, the CDR3 is TGTGCCAGCAGTGGTACCGGGACCAAGGCTGAAAAACTGTTTTTT.

Worth noting for this clone: Other DNA variants within this sample encode the same CDR3. V is TRBV28 and J is TRBJ2-1, with D possibly matching TRBD2 (5 bases). The CDR3 totals 12 residues. Germline-derived CDR1 and CDR2 are MDHEN and SYDVKM. V was clipped by 2 bases and J by 7 bases, with 6 bases between them. CDR3 amino acids: CASSLSGNEQFF. CDR3 DNA sequence: TGTGCCAGCAGTTTAAGCGGAAATGAGCAGTTCTTC.

Turning to this clone: Other nucleotide sequences in the sample specify the same CDR3. The gene calls are TRBV28 and TRBJ2-7; D gene uncertain. This CDR3 is 10 amino acids long. Germline V lookup: CDR1 MDHEN, CDR2 SYDVKM. The ends were cut back, 3 bases at V and 6 bases at J, with 3 bases in the middle. The CDR3 is CASSFREQYF. CDR3 sequence (DNA): TGTGCCAGCAGTTTCCGCGAGCAGTACTTC.

The chain joins TRBV27 to TRBJ2-1, with 8 bases lining up with TRBD2. V lost 6 bases, J lost 7 bases, and 14 bases stayed unmatched. The V gene's germline CDR1 is MNHEY and CDR2 SMNVEV (reference sequence). There are 16 residues in the CDR3. The DNA for the CDR3 is TGTGCCAGCAGCCCCCGTTCCGGGACTAGTCAAAATGAGCAGTTCTTC. Translation: CASSPRSGTSQNEQFF.

The sample holds one count of this clone. This chain joins TRBV6-5 and TRBJ2-1; possible D gene TRBD2, 5 bases. CDR1 MNHEY and CDR2 SVGAGI come from the germline V gene. Deletions cut 4 bases from V and 1 base from J, with 11 bases between. This CDR3 comprises 15 residues. The CDR3 sequence: CASSSFRGSYNEQFF. DNA for the CDR3: TGTGCCAGCAGTTCTTTTCGGGGATCCTACAATGAGCAGTTCTTC.